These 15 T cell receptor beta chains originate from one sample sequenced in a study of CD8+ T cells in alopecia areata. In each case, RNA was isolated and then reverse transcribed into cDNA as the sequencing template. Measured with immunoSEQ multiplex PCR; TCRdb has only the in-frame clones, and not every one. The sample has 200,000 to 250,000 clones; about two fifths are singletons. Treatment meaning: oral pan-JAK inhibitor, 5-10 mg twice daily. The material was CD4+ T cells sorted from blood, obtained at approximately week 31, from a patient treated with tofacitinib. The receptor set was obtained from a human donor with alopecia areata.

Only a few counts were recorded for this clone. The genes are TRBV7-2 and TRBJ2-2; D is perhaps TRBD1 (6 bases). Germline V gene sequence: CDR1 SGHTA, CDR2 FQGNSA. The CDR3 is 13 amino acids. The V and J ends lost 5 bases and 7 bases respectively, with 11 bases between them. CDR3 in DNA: TGTGCCAGCAGCCTGGGACATCTCGGGGAGCTGTTTTTT. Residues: CASSLGHLGELFF. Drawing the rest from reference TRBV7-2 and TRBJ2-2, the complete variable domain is GAGVSQSPSNKVTEKGKDVELRCDPISGHTALYWYRQSLGQGLEFLIYFQGNSAPDKSGLPSDRFSAERTGGSVSTLTIQRTQQEDSAVYLCASSLGHLGELFFGEGSRLTVL.

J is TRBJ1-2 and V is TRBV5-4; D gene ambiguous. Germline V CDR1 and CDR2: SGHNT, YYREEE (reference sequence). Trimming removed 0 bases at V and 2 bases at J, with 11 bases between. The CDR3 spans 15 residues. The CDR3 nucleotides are TGTGCCAGCAGCTTGGGACTCGGGCCGAACTATGGCTACACCTTC. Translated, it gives CASSLGLGPNYGYTF.

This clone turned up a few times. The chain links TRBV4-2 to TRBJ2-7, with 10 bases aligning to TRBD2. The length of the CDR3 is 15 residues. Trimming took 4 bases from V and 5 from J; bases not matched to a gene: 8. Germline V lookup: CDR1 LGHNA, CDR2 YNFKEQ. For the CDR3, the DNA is TGTGCCAGCAGCCCTAGCGGGAGTACATGGGACGAGCAGTACTTC. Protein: CASSPSGSTWDEQYF.

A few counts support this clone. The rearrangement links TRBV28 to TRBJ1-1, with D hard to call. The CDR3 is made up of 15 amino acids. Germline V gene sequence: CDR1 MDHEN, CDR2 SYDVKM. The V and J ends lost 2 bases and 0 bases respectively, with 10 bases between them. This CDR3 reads CASSLLGLVNTEAFF. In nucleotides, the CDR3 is TGTGCCAGCAGTTTACTTGGCCTGGTGAACACTGAAGCTTTCTTT.

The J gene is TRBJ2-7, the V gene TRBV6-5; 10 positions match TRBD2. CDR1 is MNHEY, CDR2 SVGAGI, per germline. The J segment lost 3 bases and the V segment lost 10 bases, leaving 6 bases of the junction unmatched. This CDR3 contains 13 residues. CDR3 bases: TGTGCCACCAGGACTAGCGGTCACTACGAGCAGTACTTC. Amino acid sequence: CATRTSGHYEQYF.

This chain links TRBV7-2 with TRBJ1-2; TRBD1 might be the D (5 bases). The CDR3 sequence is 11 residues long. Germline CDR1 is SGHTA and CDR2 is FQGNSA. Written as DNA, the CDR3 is TGTGCTCTGTGGGGCCGGAATGGCTACACCTTC. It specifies CALWGRNGYTF. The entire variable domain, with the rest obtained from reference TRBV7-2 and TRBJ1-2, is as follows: GAGVSQSPSNKVTEKGKDVELRCDPISGHTALYWYRQSLGQGLEFLIYFQGNSAPDKSGLPSDRFSAERTGGSVSTLTIQRTQQEDSAVYLCALWGRNGYTFGSGTRLTVV.

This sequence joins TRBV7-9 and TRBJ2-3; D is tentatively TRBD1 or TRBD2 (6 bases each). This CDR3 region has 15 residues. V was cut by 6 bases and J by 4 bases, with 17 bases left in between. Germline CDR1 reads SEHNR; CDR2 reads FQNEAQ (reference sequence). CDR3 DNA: TGTGCCAGCAGGTCCACAGGGAGGATGTCAGATACGCAGTATTTT. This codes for CASRSTGRMSDTQYF. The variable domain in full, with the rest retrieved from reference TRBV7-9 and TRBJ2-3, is DTGVSQNPRHKITKRGQNVTFRCDPISEHNRLYWYRQTLGQGPEFLTYFQNEAQLEKSRLLSDRFSAERPKGSFSTLEIQRTEQGDSAMYLCASRSTGRMSDTQYFGPGTRLTVL.

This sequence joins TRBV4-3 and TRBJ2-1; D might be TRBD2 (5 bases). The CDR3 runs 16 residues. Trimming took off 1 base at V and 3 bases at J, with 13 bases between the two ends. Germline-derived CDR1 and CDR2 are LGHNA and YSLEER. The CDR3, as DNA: TGCGCCAGCAGCCAAGTTGCGGCTAGCAACTACAATGAGCAGTTCTTC. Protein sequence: CASSQVAASNYNEQFF.

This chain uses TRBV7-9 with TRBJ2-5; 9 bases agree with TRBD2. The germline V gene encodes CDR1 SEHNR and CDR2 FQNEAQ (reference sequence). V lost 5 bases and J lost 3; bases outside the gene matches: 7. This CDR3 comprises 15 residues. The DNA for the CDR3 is TGTGCCAGCAGCCCGCCAGCGGGAGGAGAAGAGACCCAGTACTTC. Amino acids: CASSPPAGGEETQYF.

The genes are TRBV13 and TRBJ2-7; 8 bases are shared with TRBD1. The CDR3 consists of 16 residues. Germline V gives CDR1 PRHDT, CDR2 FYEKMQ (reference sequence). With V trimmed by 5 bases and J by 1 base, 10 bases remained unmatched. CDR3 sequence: CASSPRLWTGSYEQYF. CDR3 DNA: TGTGCCAGCAGCCCACGATTGTGGACAGGGTCCTACGAGCAGTACTTC.

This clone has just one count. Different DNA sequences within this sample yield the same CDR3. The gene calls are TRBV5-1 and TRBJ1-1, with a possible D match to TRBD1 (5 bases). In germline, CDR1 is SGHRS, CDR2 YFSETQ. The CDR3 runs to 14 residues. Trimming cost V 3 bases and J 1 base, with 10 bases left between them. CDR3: CASSSGQPNTEAFF. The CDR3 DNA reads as TGCGCCAGCAGCTCAGGGCAACCGAACACTGAAGCTTTCTTT. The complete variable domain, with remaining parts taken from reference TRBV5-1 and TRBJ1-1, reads KAGVTQTPRYLIKTRGQQVTLSCSPISGHRSVSWYQQTPGQGLQFLFEYFSETQRNKGNFPGRFSGRQFSNSRSEMNVSTLELGDSALYLCASSSGQPNTEAFFGQGTRLTVV.

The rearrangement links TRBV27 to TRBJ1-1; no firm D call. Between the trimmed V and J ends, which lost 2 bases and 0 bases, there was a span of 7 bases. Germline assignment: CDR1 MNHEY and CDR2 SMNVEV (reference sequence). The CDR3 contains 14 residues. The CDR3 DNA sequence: TGTGCCAGCAGTTTAAACCGTGTGAACACTGAAGCTTTCTTT. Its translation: CASSLNRVNTEAFF.

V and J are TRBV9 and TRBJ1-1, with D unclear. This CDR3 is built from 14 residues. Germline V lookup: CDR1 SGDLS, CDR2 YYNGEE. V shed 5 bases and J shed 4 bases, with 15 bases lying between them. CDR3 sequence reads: CASSPNIFGTEAFF. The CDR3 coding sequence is TGTGCCAGCAGTCCCAACATATTTGGCACTGAAGCTTTCTTT.

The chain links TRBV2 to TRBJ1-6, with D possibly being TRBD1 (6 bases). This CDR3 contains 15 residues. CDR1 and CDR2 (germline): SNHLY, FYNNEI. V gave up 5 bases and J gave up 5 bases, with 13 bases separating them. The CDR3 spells CASSPRGGDNSPLHF. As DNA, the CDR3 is TGTGCCAGCAGTCCCCGAGGGGGGGATAATTCACCCCTCCACTTT.

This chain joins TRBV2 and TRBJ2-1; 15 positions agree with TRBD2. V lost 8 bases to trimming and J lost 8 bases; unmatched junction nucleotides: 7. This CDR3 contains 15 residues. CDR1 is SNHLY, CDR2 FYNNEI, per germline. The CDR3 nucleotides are TGTGCCAGCCACCGGACTAGCGGGAGGGTCCATGAGCAGTTCTTC. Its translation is CASHRTSGRVHEQFF.